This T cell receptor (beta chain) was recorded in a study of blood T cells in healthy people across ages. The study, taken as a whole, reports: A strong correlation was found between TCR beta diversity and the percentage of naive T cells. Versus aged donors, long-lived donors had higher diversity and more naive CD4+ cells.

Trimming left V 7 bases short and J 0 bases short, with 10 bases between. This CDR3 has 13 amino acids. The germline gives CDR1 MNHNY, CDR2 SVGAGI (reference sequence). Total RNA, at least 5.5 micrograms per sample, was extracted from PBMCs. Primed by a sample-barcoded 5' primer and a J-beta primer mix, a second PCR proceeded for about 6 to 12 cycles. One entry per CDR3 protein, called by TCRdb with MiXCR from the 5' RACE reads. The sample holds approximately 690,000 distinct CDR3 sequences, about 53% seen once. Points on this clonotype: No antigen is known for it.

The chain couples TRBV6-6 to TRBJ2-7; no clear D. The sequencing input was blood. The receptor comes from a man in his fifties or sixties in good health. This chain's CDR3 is CASKGTASYEQYF. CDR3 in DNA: TGTGCCAGCAAGGGCACCGCCTCCTACGAGCAGTACTTC.